Shown below are 23 T cell receptor beta chains from a single sample sequenced in a study of blood T cell repertoires in COVID-19 (dated by TCRdb to about 2020). To prepare the library, the immunoSEQ multiplex PCR assay was applied. Drawn from immuneACCESS, this table holds only the in-frame rearrangements with V and J called that TCRdb kept. Clones are partly lost; checked studies trace under half to an unresolved V gene and leave the rest unexplained. This sample lists roughly 13,000 clones; roughly 90% were detected once. 5% to 5.5% of the sample is in the top ten clones. The sample consisted of peripheral blood. The receptors were gathered from a human donor in a cohort sampled during active COVID-19.

This chain joins TRBV12-3 or TRBV12-4 and TRBJ2-7; TRBD1 is a possible D gene (6 bases). The CDR3 consists of 13 residues. V lost 6 bases, J lost 2 bases, and 11 bases lay in between. The CDR3: CASSYGQPYEQYF. Here the CDR3 DNA reads TGTGCCAGCAGCTATGGACAGCCCTACGAGCAGTACTTC.

The chain has TRBV20-1 and TRBJ2-7, with D perhaps matching TRBD1 (6 bases). CDR1 and CDR2 (germline): DFQATT, SNEGSKA (reference sequence). This CDR3 is 11 amino acids long. Trimming took 6 bases from V and 3 from J, leaving 9 bases between them. The CDR3 DNA is TGCAGTGCCGGGGACAACTACGAGCAGTACTTC. Residues: CSAGDNYEQYF.

The chain recombines TRBV5-4 with TRBJ1-2, with D possibly TRBD1 on 6 matching bases. This CDR3 is built from 14 residues. V dropped 4 bases and J dropped 2 bases, with 12 bases sitting between them. In germline, CDR1 is SGHNT, CDR2 YYREEE (reference sequence). CDR3 amino acids: CASSLDSRNYGYTF. CDR3 bases: TGTGCCAGCAGCCTGGACAGCCGAAACTATGGCTACACCTTC.

As concerns this clone: One end of the junction fails to match germline, which may point to a read error. The gene calls are TRBV7-7 and TRBJ2-1; TRBD1 might be the D (6 bases). CDR1 SSHAT and CDR2 FNYEAQ come from the germline V gene (reference sequence). The CDR3 length is 15 residues. The CDR3 DNA follows: TGTGCTAGCAGCTTAGATGGGGGCCGGCACAATGAGCAGTTCTTC. It specifies CASSLDGGRHNEQFF.

The J gene is TRBJ2-1, the V gene TRBV11-2; 8 nucleotides match TRBD2. V dropped 1 base and J dropped 1; count of bases not matched to a gene: 0. CDR3 length: 15 amino acids. The germline V gene encodes CDR1 SGHAT and CDR2 FQNNGV. The CDR3 region is CASSLAGGSYNEQFF. The CDR3 nucleotides are TGTGCCAGCAGCTTAGCGGGAGGGTCCTACAATGAGCAGTTCTTC.

The gene calls are TRBV11-2 and TRBJ2-1, with TRBD2 identical over 13 bases. CDR1 is SGHAT and CDR2 is FQNNGV in the germline V gene. Trimming cost V 5 bases and J 9 bases; bases outside gene matches: 7. The CDR3 consists of 15 residues. The CDR3 reads CASSIGTSGKFEQFF. CDR3 sequence (DNA): TGTGCCAGCAGCATCGGGACTAGCGGGAAATTTGAGCAGTTCTTC.

The genes are TRBV21-1 and TRBJ2-1; the table calls TRBD2, which could not be checked here. TRBV21-1 is listed as a pseudogene. The CDR3 runs 16 residues. The CDR3 here is CASSNGCGSGYNEQFF. The CDR3 nucleotides read TGTGCCAGCAGCAACGGTTGCGGGAGCGGTTACAATGAGCAGTTCTTC.

The chain is built from TRBV11-3 and TRBJ2-2; 7 nucleotides agree with TRBD2. The length of the CDR3 is 17 residues. Trimming at V came to 1 base and at J to 2 bases, leaving 7 bases not matched to a gene. Germline V gives CDR1 SGHNT, CDR2 YENEEA. CDR3 sequence: CASSLGSSGANTGELFF. CDR3 nucleotides: TGTGCCAGCAGCTTAGGGTCTAGCGGAGCTAACACCGGGGAGCTGTTTTTT.

The chain has TRBV5-4 and TRBJ1-5, with D unresolved. Germline CDR1 SGHNT, CDR2 YYREEE (reference sequence). V shed 0 bases and J shed 2 bases, with 9 bases lying between them. The CDR3 has 15 amino acids. CDR3 sequence (DNA): TGTGCCAGCAGCTTGGACGGCGGGGGCAATCAGCCCCAGCATTTT. Translating it yields CASSLDGGGNQPQHF.

This chain joins TRBV7-6 and TRBJ2-5; possibly TRBD2 for D (7 bases). The germline CDR1 and CDR2 sequences are SGHVS and FNYEAQ. Trimming shortened V by 1 base and J by 4 bases, and 13 bases separated the two germline ends. The CDR3 spans 15 residues. For the CDR3, the DNA is TGTGCCAGCAGCTTAGACGGGGGGCAGTCAGAGACCCAGTACTTC. It specifies CASSLDGGQSETQYF. Filled out from reference TRBV7-6 and TRBJ2-5, the complete variable domain reads GAGVSQSPRYKVTKRGQDVALRCDPISGHVSLYWYRQALGQGPEFLTYFNYEAQQDKSGLPNDRFSAERPEGSISTLTIQRTEQRDSAMYRCASSLDGGQSETQYFGPGTRLLVL.

V is TRBV6-2 or TRBV6-3 and J is TRBJ1-2; 10 nucleotides agree with TRBD1. This CDR3 is 17 amino acids long. V lost 0 bases and J lost 4; bases outside the gene matches: 8. Germline V lookup: CDR1 MNHEY, CDR2 SVGEGT. The chain's CDR3 is CASSYSMGTGDIYGYTF. The CDR3 DNA sequence: TGTGCCAGCAGTTACTCGATGGGGACAGGGGATATCTATGGCTACACCTTC.

This clone was detected once. This chain links TRBV3-1 (or the pseudogene TRBV3-2) with TRBJ2-3, with 13 bases fitting TRBD2. The CDR3 is 16 amino acids. Germline values: CDR1 LGHDT, CDR2 YNNKEL (reference sequence). V was pared by 4 bases and J by 8 bases, with 9 bases of the junction left unmatched. The CDR3 is CASSRQGLAGVGTQYF. In nucleotides, the CDR3 is TGTGCCAGCAGCCGGCAAGGACTAGCGGGAGTTGGTACGCAGTATTTT.

The gene calls are TRBV7-2 and TRBJ1-6; TRBD1 agrees at 7 bases. This CDR3 comprises 15 residues. The germline gives CDR1 SGHTA, CDR2 FQGNSA. V was clipped by 5 bases and J by 7 bases; unmatched bases: 8. This CDR3 reads CASSPSGTENSPLHF. Written as DNA, the CDR3 is TGTGCCAGCAGCCCATCCGGGACAGAAAATTCACCCCTCCACTTT.

Here the CDR3 DNA reads TGCAGCGTTGATGGCAAGAACACCGGGGAGCTGTTTTTT. Translated, it gives CSVDGKNTGELFF. This chain uses TRBV29-1 with TRBJ2-2; D uncertain. Germline-derived CDR1 and CDR2 are SQVTM and ANQGSEA. This CDR3 has 13 residues. V lost 3 bases, J lost 1 base, and 6 bases lay in between.

The rearrangement joins TRBV5-1 to TRBJ2-1; 9 bases are a match to TRBD2. J was trimmed by 7 bases and V by 2 bases; bases with no gene match: 10. The CDR3 has 16 amino acids. Germline CDR1 and CDR2: SGHRS and YFSETQ. DNA of the CDR3: TGCGCCAGCAGCTTAACCTCTAGCGGGAACAAGAATGAGCAGTTCTTC. Encoded protein: CASSLTSSGNKNEQFF.

The table lists this clone with a few counts. The chain carries TRBV30 and TRBJ2-3; D unresolved. CDR1 GTSNPN and CDR2 SVGIG come from the germline V gene (reference sequence). The CDR3 is 13 residues long. V was cut by 0 bases and J by 4 bases, with 8 bases left in between. CDR3 bases: TGTGCCTGGAGTGTAAGGCGGCCAGATACGCAGTATTTT. Amino acid sequence: CAWSVRRPDTQYF.

About this clone itself: A read error may produce the germline difference seen at one junction end. The rearrangement joins TRBV28 to TRBJ2-7; the D is unclear. The germline V gene encodes CDR1 MDHEN and CDR2 SYDVKM. The CDR3 length is 12 residues. Here the CDR3 reads CASSSSIYEQYF. Here the CDR3 DNA reads TGTGCCAGCAGTTCCTCCATCTACGAGCAATACTTC.

The genes are TRBV5-4 and TRBJ2-3; TRBD2 agrees at 8 bases. V shed 3 bases, J shed 4 bases, and the junction held 4 bases outside the gene matches. The germline gives CDR1 SGHNT, CDR2 YYREEE (reference sequence). The CDR3 consists of 14 residues. In nucleotides, the CDR3 is TGTGCCAGCAGCTGGCGGGAGGCCCCAGATACGCAGTATTTT. It is translated as CASSWREAPDTQYF.

The chain carries TRBV14 and TRBJ1-4; 9 bases match TRBD1. V gave up 4 bases and J gave up 2 bases; unmatched junction bases: 2. Germline CDR1 reads SGHDN; CDR2 reads FVKESK. The CDR3 is 15 residues long. CDR3 bases: TGTGCCAGCAGCCGCGACAGGGGGACTAATGAAAAACTGTTTTTT. This gives the protein CASSRDRGTNEKLFF. The whole variable domain, filled in from reference TRBV14 and TRBJ1-4, reads EAGVTQFPSHSVIEKGQTVTLRCDPISGHDNLYWYRRVMGKEIKFLLHFVKESKQDESGMPNNRFLAERTGGTYSTLKVQPAELEDSGVYFCASSRDRGTNEKLFFGSGTQLSVL.

With regard to this clone: A read error may account for a junction end that differs from germline. This rearrangement joins TRBV7-7 to TRBJ2-5, with TRBD1 identical over 9 bases. The CDR3 totals 16 residues. The germline V gene has CDR1 SSHAT and CDR2 FNYEAQ (reference sequence). For the CDR3, the DNA is TGTGCTAGCAGCTTGTTAACAGGGGGCGCGGGGGAGACCCAGTACTTC. Translating it yields CASSLLTGGAGETQYF. The full variable domain, in which reference TRBV7-7 and TRBJ2-5 provide the parts outside the CDR3, is GAGVSQSPRYKVTKRGQDVTLRCDPISSHATLYWYQQALGQGPEFLTYFNYEAQPDKSGLPSDRFSAERPEGSISTLTIQRTEQRDSAMYRCASSLLTGGAGETQYFGPGTRLLVL.

The chain joins TRBV24-1 to TRBJ1-2; D is undetermined. There are 14 residues in the CDR3. The V and J ends lost 2 bases and 4 bases respectively, with 10 bases between them. Germline loops: CDR1 KGHDR, CDR2 SFDVKD. The CDR3 reads CATSDWTLGYGYTF. The CDR3 DNA is TGTGCCACCAGTGATTGGACTTTGGGCTATGGCTACACCTTC.

The chain employs TRBV18 and TRBJ1-2; 9 nucleotides match TRBD1. J lost 8 bases, V lost 3 bases, and 13 bases had no gene match. Per the germline V gene, CDR1 is KGHSH and CDR2 is LQKENI. The CDR3 has 16 amino acids. This CDR3 reads CASSPSNSGTGQGYTF. CDR3 sequence (DNA): TGTGCCAGCTCACCTTCTAATTCCGGGACAGGGCAGGGCTACACCTTC.

The gene calls are TRBV10-3 and TRBJ2-7, with 10 bases aligning to TRBD1. The CDR3 is 14 residues long. Per germline, CDR1 ENHRY and CDR2 SYGVKD. Losses at the gene ends were 3 bases for V and 6 bases for J; bases not matched to a gene: 5. The CDR3 DNA is TGTGCCATCAGTGATAAGACAGGGGGCGGCGAGCAGTACTTC. The encoded protein is CAISDKTGGGEQYF.